This T cell receptor (beta chain) came from a study of blood T cell repertoires in COVID-19. On the study more broadly: COVID-19 samples collected from the United States, Italy and Spain covered acute and convalescent phases. T cells, B-cell-depleted T cells, or PBMCs provided the cDNA or gDNA that served as material.

The CDR3 totals 17 residues. V shed 4 bases and J shed 4 bases, with 20 bases lying between them. CDR1 and CDR2 from the germline V gene are LNHDA and SQIVND (reference sequence). Original processing methods: The assay estimated nucleated cells by amplifying reference gene primers. Only in-frame clones appear in the TCRdb table, and some are missing; sequencing was by immunoSEQ multiplex PCR. That table supplies the V and J calls and clone size; D and trimming were determined from the DNA. The sample lists some 35,000 clones, around 85% occurring once. This receptor was taken from an older man with acute or convalescent COVID-19. The rearrangement links TRBV19 to TRBJ1-5; weak D call: TRBD1 (6 bases). Material: peripheral blood. This CDR3 reads CASSTPPTGTQNQPQHF. The DNA of the CDR3 is TGTGCCAGTAGTACTCCACCGACCGGGACACAGAATCAGCCCCAGCATTTT.